This TCR beta chain was recorded in a study of blood T cells in healthy people across ages (dated by TCRdb to 2014 to 2015). At the level of the whole study: In model experiments, roughly one uniquely barcoded TCR beta cDNA molecule per two T cells was captured by template switching. The study analyzed two additional independent replicas of 1 million unique cDNA reads from the same blood draw for two donors, one aged 18 to 29 and one aged 80 or older. Age-related changes in TCR beta repertoire diversity were measured in the study by deep sequencing normalized with unique cDNA molecular identifiers. The donors were split into four age groups: young (average approximately 16 years), middle-aged (more than 35), aged (around 67) and long-lived (more than 80). To avoid experimental bias, donors of different ages were spread randomly across the sequencing lanes. Broad study findings and their caveats: Because the CMV infection status of the donors was unknown, age-related changes in expanded clonotypes may potentially have been confounded. Estimates of total diversity from one million sequenced T cells were regarded as lower bounds and underestimates. Observed TCR beta diversity per million T cells fell roughly linearly with age, and a significant reduction was already apparent by age around 40. Compared with the aged group, the long-lived group had more naive CD4+ T cells, fewer expanded clones and increased TCR diversity, suggesting age selection. Because profiling used bulk unsorted PBMCs, naive and antigen-experienced compartments could not be compared conclusively. The percentage of naive T cells measured by flow cytometry correlated strongly with observed TCR beta diversity.

The CDR3 sequence holds 13 residues, the cysteine and phenylalanine included. Only the CDR3 DNA stays, 39 bases, in frame from base 1. CDR1 and CDR2 are read off the germline V gene as MNHEY and SVGEGT. The V and J ends are trimmed by 4 bases and 6 bases, leaving 12 bases between them. This clonotype was counted ten times or more. What this receptor recognizes is not known. Qualities for individual bases were not recorded, and no much larger clone is one base off. The library was produced with 5' RACE. The run used an Illumina HiSeq 2500. A second PCR of about 7 to 12 cycles was performed with a sample-barcoded 5' primer and a J-beta primer mix. A unique molecular identifier was introduced onto each TCR beta cDNA molecule by a template-switch 5' adaptor carrying 12 random nucleotides. Each sample yielded at least 2.5 million CDR3-containing paired-end reads. All of the RNA was converted into first-strand cDNA using the Mint cDNA synthesis kit, with a TRBC-specific oligonucleotide serving as the primer. After uracil-DNA glycosylase treatment, a first 18-cycle PCR used universal primers M1SS and BC2_uni_R on all cDNA. In the authors' own workflow: For normalization, 1 million high-quality reads were randomly selected from each sample, with every read carrying a distinct molecular identifier. Instead of being binned into consensus sequences, reads with shared molecular identifiers were discarded. CDR3 identification, clonotype clustering and error correction used MiTCR with a Q25 quality threshold and the strictest error-elimination algorithm. A nonparametric unseen species model with Euler transformation was used to estimate lower-bound total TCR beta diversity. The public reads were quality trimmed at Q25 with fastp and then assembled into clones with MiXCR by TCRdb, keeping productive beta chains. Rows matching on CDR3 protein sequence are summarized as one entry with the most common DNA and genes. The V and J calls and clone size come from TCRdb's table, not from the authors' own analysis. The sample has about a million distinct CDR3 sequences on record, just over 50% of them singletons. The ten largest clones capture about a fifth of the sample.

Systemically healthy Caucasian individuals from Russia, over 30 in total and aged about 6 to 100 years, were included as donors. Each donor gave 8 to 10 milliliters of peripheral blood, drawn into EDTA-treated Vacutainer tubes. Ficoll-Paque density-gradient centrifugation was used to isolate PBMCs, with at least 7 million per sample. Total RNA, at least 6 micrograms per sample, was extracted from PBMCs with Trizol reagent. For every donor, flow cytometry on a PBMC aliquot measured the percentage of naive CD45RAhigh/CD27high T cells. This clonotype was sampled from a woman aged 55-70 years in good health. The sequenced sample consisted of blood. The receptor chain draws on TRBV6-2 or TRBV6-3 and TRBJ1-2, with no confident D gene call. CDR3 reads: CASSFEAYHGYTF. Read as DNA, the sequence is TGTGCCAGCAGTTTCGAAGCATACCATGGCTACACCTTC.